This T cell receptor (beta chain) was sequenced during a study of cytomegalovirus exposure and HLA in healthy donors. Notes on the study in general: Fewer N-insertions (relative to the approximately 700-donor mean) were reportedly seen in an Asian-associated ancestry cluster in a later analysis. A list of approximately 150 TCR beta chains associated with cytomegalovirus was given. Previous analysis showed most TCR beta V segments were productive about 87% or about 30% of the time.

The CDR3 sequence is 16 residues long. The germline gives CDR1 SEHNR, CDR2 FQNEAQ (reference sequence). As for this clone: Its antigen is not identified. One junction end does not reproduce the germline sequence, and a read error may be involved.

13 Jbeta primers and 60 Vbeta primers were used for the PCR. The protocol was immunoSEQ multiplex PCR, while the TCRdb copy is restricted to in-frame clones and leaves out a portion. This sample has roughly 140,000 clones; roughly 80% occur once, and the top ten carry about 5.2%. At the time of sampling, donors were nominally healthy, though unrecorded immune exposures were likely. The TCR was taken from a young man in good health and CMV-seropositive. The material sequenced was PBMCs. The rearrangement links TRBV7-9 to TRBJ2-1; 9 bases map to TRBD2. CDR3 protein: CSSSLIPSGVYNEQFF. CDR3 nucleotides: TGTTCCAGCAGCTTAATCCCTAGCGGGGTTTACAATGAGCAGTTCTTC.